This T cell receptor (beta chain) was identified during a study of T cells in Graves' hyperthyroidism and ophthalmopathy. RNA transcripts were the template for amplifying TCR beta CDR3 regions. TCR CDR3 regions were first amplified by RT-PCR with HTBI primers. TCRdb re-analysed the multiplex PCR reads in MiXCR, keeping a single row per CDR3 protein. The sample contains 300,000 to 350,000 distinct CDR3 sequences, around 18% of which appear only once. In this sample, this clonotype turned up a few times. This CDR3 is built from 14 residues. Germline CDR1 LGHDT, CDR2 YNNKEL (reference sequence). Trimming shortened V by 3 bases and J by 0 bases, and 9 bases separated the two germline ends. Patients with ophthalmopathy all had a Clinical Activity Score of at least 3, a NOSPECS grade of at least 4 and duration under 3 months.

J is TRBJ2-7 and V is TRBV3-1, with D unresolved. The source of this sequence is a woman in her thirties or forties with Graves' ophthalmopathy. Sequenced material: blood. CDR3 DNA sequence: TGTGCCAGCAGCCAGCGAGGAAGCTCCTACGAGCAGTACTTC. Residues: CASSQRGSSYEQYF.